This T cell receptor (beta chain) emerged from a study of blood T cell repertoires in COVID-19. Study summary: Samples representing acute and convalescent COVID-19 were sourced from the United States, Italy and Spain. From T cells, B-cell-depleted T cells, or PBMCs came the material, which was cDNA or gDNA.

Original processing notes: From reference gene primer amplification, estimates of nucleated cell counts were derived. Method: immunoSEQ multiplex PCR; TCRdb's copy keeps in-frame clones and lacks some. V and J calls and clone size are given by that table; D and trimming were obtained from the DNA. The data contain 65,000 to 95,000 clones, 75% to 85% of them singletons. Seattle patient enrollment occurred during active infection, with longitudinal follow-up thereafter. J lost 5 bases, V lost 2 bases, and 11 bases had no gene match. This CDR3 has 16 amino acids. Germline values: CDR1 SGHTA, CDR2 FQGTGA.

The rearrangement uses TRBV7-3 and TRBJ2-5; 7 nucleotides line up with TRBD2. Source material: peripheral blood. The clonotype comes from a man in his sixties with COVID-19, enrolled during active disease. As DNA, the CDR3 is TGTGCCAGCAGCTTAGGGAGACGGGGGGTAGGCGAGACCCAGTACTTC. This codes for CASSLGRRGVGETQYF.